This T cell receptor beta chain was recovered during a study of CD8+ T cells in alopecia areata. Across the study: By percentage of affected scalp area, the severity of treated patients was scored. Study observations and caveats: Clonality exceeded that of normal scalp in lesional scalp, most notably in alopecia totalis/universalis.

cDNA serving as the sequencing template came from extracted, reverse transcribed RNA. The assay was immunoSEQ multiplex PCR, and TCRdb's table has in-frame clones only and misses some. The sample records 200,000 to 250,000 clones, 30% to 40% being singletons. The treatment: oral pan-JAK inhibitor, 5-10 mg twice daily. CDR3 length equals 14 residues. Germline V gene sequence: CDR1 GTSNPN, CDR2 SVGIG (reference sequence). V was clipped by 1 base and J by 3 bases; unmatched bases: 3. In the case of this clone: Its antigen remains unknown.

Sequencing used CD4+ T cells sorted from blood, obtained at week 34, from a patient treated with tofacitinib. The receptor was derived from a human donor with alopecia areata. This chain uses TRBV30 with TRBJ1-5; 7 bases match TRBD1. As DNA, the CDR3 is TGTGCCTGGAGTGAGGGACAGTACAATCAGCCCCAGCATTTT. It codes for CAWSEGQYNQPQHF.